Following are 21 T cell receptor beta chains from one sample sequenced in a study of blood T cell repertoires in COVID-19. Produced via immunoSEQ multiplex PCR; TCRdb's table is partial and in-frame only. The sample lists 210,000 or so clones; 84% were seen once. The source material was peripheral blood. These receptors came from a woman in her 50s with active or convalescent COVID-19.

This chain joins TRBV7-9 and TRBJ1-1; D remains unclear. Germline CDR1 and CDR2: SEHNR and FQNEAQ (reference sequence). V lost 2 bases to trimming and J lost 2 bases, with 9 bases between them. CDR3 length equals 14 residues. CDR3 sequence reads: CASSLRDTNTEAFF. CDR3 DNA: TGTGCCAGCAGCTTAAGAGACACCAACACTGAAGCTTTCTTT. Full variable domain (outside the CDR3, taken from reference TRBV7-9 and TRBJ1-1): DTGVSQNPRHKITKRGQNVTFRCDPISEHNRLYWYRQTLGQGPEFLTYFQNEAQLEKSRLLSDRFSAERPKGSFSTLEIQRTEQGDSAMYLCASSLRDTNTEAFFGQGTRLTVV.

Here the CDR3 DNA reads TGTGCCAGCTCACAGGGGGTGACAGGGAACACTGAAGCTTTCTTT. Its protein product is CASSQGVTGNTEAFF. This chain joins TRBV18 and TRBJ1-1, with a tentative D call TRBD1 (6 bases). This CDR3 contains 15 residues. Germline CDR1 is KGHSH and CDR2 is LQKENI. V lost 4 bases and J 1 base, leaving 13 bases between the germline ends. The variable domain in full, with the rest retrieved from reference TRBV18 and TRBJ1-1, is NAGVMQNPRHLVRRRGQEARLRCSPMKGHSHVYWYRQLPEEGLKFMVYLQKENIIDESGMPKERFSAEFPKEGPSILRIQQVVRGDSAAYFCASSQGVTGNTEAFFGQGTRLTVV.

The chain joins TRBV28 to TRBJ1-2, with TRBD1 as a possible D gene (6 bases). The germline CDR1 and CDR2 sequences are MDHEN and SYDVKM. Trimming shortened V by 2 bases and J by 4 bases, and 8 bases separated the two germline ends. CDR3 length: 13 amino acids. The CDR3 nucleotides are TGTGCCAGCAGTTTAGGGGGCAGCTATGGCTACACCTTC. This codes for CASSLGGSYGYTF.

This clone turned up a few times. V is TRBV3-1 (or the pseudogene TRBV3-2) and J is TRBJ1-4, with D hard to call. The CDR3 extends over 15 amino acids. CDR1 LGHDT and CDR2 YNNKEL come from the germline V gene (reference sequence). V was trimmed by 2 bases and J by 7 bases, leaving 14 bases between them. In nucleotides, the CDR3 is TGTGCCAGCAGCCAAACACCGATGATATCTGAAAAACTGTTTTTT. Translated, it gives CASSQTPMISEKLFF.

This clone was seen a few times. The V call is TRBV28, the J call TRBJ2-2, with 9 bases lining up with TRBD1. The CDR3 has 15 residues. Germline-derived CDR1 and CDR2 are MDHEN and SYDVKM. The V segment lost 3 bases and the J segment 6 bases; nucleotides outside the gene matches: 5. The CDR3 loop reads CASSFGDREAGELFF. CDR3 nucleotide sequence: TGTGCCAGCAGTTTTGGGGACAGGGAGGCCGGGGAGCTGTTTTTT.

The chain is built from TRBV11-3 and TRBJ2-3; the match to TRBD2 covers 11 bases. Trimming cost V 2 bases and J 5 bases; bases outside gene matches: 3. CDR1 is SGHNT and CDR2 is YENEEA in the germline V gene. The CDR3 is made up of 15 amino acids. The CDR3 DNA reads as TGTGCCAGCAGCTTAACTAGCGGGGGAGGAGATACGCAGTATTTT. It codes for CASSLTSGGGDTQYF.

The chain joins TRBV20-1 to TRBJ1-3; D is undetermined. The CDR3 covers 12 residues. Germline V gene data show CDR1 as DFQATT and CDR2 as SNEGSKA (reference sequence). V lost 3 bases to trimming and J lost 1 base, with 4 bases between them. This CDR3 reads CSASISGNTIYF. In DNA, the CDR3 is TGCAGTGCTAGTATATCTGGAAACACCATATATTTT.

The chain joins TRBV13 to TRBJ1-5; D not certain. Trimming left V 0 bases short and J 4 bases short, with 7 bases between. The CDR3 has 14 amino acids. Germline CDR1 reads PRHDT; CDR2 reads FYEKMQ (reference sequence). In DNA form, the CDR3 reads TGTGCCAGCAGCTTAGGCCGAGGGAATCAGCCCCAGCATTTT. This sequence encodes CASSLGRGNQPQHF. Together with reference TRBV13 and TRBJ1-5, the CDR3 gives the full variable domain: AAGVIQSPRHLIKEKRETATLKCYPIPRHDTVYWYQQGPGQDPQFLISFYEKMQSDKGSIPDRFSAQQFSDYHSELNMSSLELGDSALYFCASSLGRGNQPQHFGDGTRLSIL.

This clone was counted between two and nine times. This sequence joins TRBV24-1 and TRBJ1-2; D may be TRBD1 (6 bases). The germline CDR1 and CDR2 sequences are KGHDR and SFDVKD. The CDR3 is 12 amino acids. The ends were cut back, 4 bases at V and 4 bases at J, with 6 bases in the middle. The CDR3 region is CATSEQGYGYTF. DNA of the CDR3: TGTGCCACCAGTGAACAGGGCTATGGCTACACCTTC.

This clone has just a few counts. The rearrangement links TRBV10-1 to TRBJ2-7, with TRBD2 matching over 7 bases. CDR1 is WNHNN and CDR2 is SYGVQD in the germline V gene (reference sequence). The ends lost 10 bases at V and 1 base at J; junction bases unmatched: 4. The CDR3 is 12 amino acids. The CDR3 region has the DNA TGCGCCACCCTCGGGGGGTCCTACGAGCAGTACTTC. Amino acids: CATLGGSYEQYF.

The chain joins TRBV6-1 to TRBJ2-7; 9 bases agree with TRBD1. The CDR3 spans 15 residues. Germline-derived CDR1 and CDR2 are MNHNS and SASEGT. The ends lost 2 bases at V and 5 bases at J; junction bases unmatched: 7. The CDR3 region is CASSERDRVRDEQYV. In DNA form, the CDR3 reads TGTGCCAGCAGTGAAAGGGACAGGGTACGGGACGAGCAGTACGTC.

V and J are TRBV5-6 and TRBJ1-2; D is possibly TRBD1 (5 bases). V lost 3 bases and J 3 bases, leaving 9 bases between the germline ends. The CDR3 has 13 amino acids. The germline V gene has CDR1 SGHDT and CDR2 YYEEEE. The DNA for the CDR3 is TGTGCCAGCAGCTCGGACACTTACTATGGCTACACCTTC. Encoded protein: CASSSDTYYGYTF.

The chain couples TRBV7-9 to TRBJ1-5; D unresolved. CDR3 length equals 13 residues. V was cut by 3 bases and J by 5 bases, with 8 bases left in between. Germline CDR1 reads SEHNR; CDR2 reads FQNEAQ (reference sequence). Written as DNA, the CDR3 is TGTGCCAGCAGCTTGAGTTCGGATCAGCCCCAGCATTTT. Protein product: CASSLSSDQPQHF.

This rearrangement joins TRBV19 to TRBJ1-2; D is unresolved. The CDR3 has 14 residues. V lost 5 bases and J lost 3, with 13 bases in between. From germline, CDR1 is LNHDA and CDR2 SQIVND (reference sequence). CDR3 coding DNA: TGTGCCAGTAGTTCCTCCCGGGTTGACTATGGCTACACCTTC. The encoded protein is CASSSSRVDYGYTF.

The chain carries TRBV19 and TRBJ2-2, with D perhaps TRBD1 (5 bases). Germline values: CDR1 LNHDA, CDR2 SQIVND (reference sequence). There are 15 residues in the CDR3. With 3 bases removed from V and 1 base from J, the gap between germline ends came to 9 bases. The CDR3 DNA reads as TGTGCCAGTAGTATGATCACAGGGAACACCGGGGAGCTGTTTTTT. Translated: CASSMITGNTGELFF.

V usage is TRBV5-1 and J usage is TRBJ1-1; D is unresolved. With 0 bases removed from V and 3 bases from J, the gap between germline ends came to 9 bases. This CDR3 is 14 amino acids long. Germline V lookup: CDR1 SGHRS, CDR2 YFSETQ. The CDR3 loop reads CASSLAWGDTEAFF. The CDR3 region has the DNA TGCGCCAGCAGCTTGGCATGGGGAGACACTGAAGCTTTCTTT.

The chain couples TRBV5-4 to TRBJ2-1; D unclear. This CDR3 is 12 amino acids long. V shed 5 bases and J shed 7 bases, with 10 bases lying between them. The germline CDR1 and CDR2 sequences are SGHNT and YYREEE (reference sequence). The DNA for the CDR3 is TGTGCCAGCAGTCAGGCTGCGAATGAGCAGTTCTTC. Translated, it gives CASSQAANEQFF.

The genes are TRBV11-2 and TRBJ1-5, with 9 bases that match TRBD1. Trimming at V came to 5 bases and at J to 4 bases, leaving 9 bases not matched to a gene. CDR3 length equals 16 residues. From germline, CDR1 is SGHAT and CDR2 FQNNGV. The CDR3 DNA reads TGTGCCAGCAGCCCAGTGGGACAGGGTGGGAATCAGCCCCAGCATTTT. It translates to CASSPVGQGGNQPQHF.

Here the CDR3 reads CASSVEEGSGYTF. The CDR3 nucleotides are TGTGCCAGCAGCGTAGAAGAGGGCTCTGGCTACACCTTC. V gene TRBV9 combines with J gene TRBJ1-2; unclear D gene. The germline V and J ends were trimmed by 0 bases and 7 bases, with 10 bases remaining between them. The CDR3 is 13 amino acids. Germline V lookup: CDR1 SGDLS, CDR2 YYNGEE. Full variable domain (rest looked up from reference TRBV9 and TRBJ1-2): DSGVTQTPKHLITATGQRVTLRCSPRSGDLSVYWYQQSLDQGLQFLIQYYNGEERAKGNILERFSAQQFPDLHSELNLSSLELGDSALYFCASSVEEGSGYTFGSGTRLTVV.

The rearrangement links TRBV5-1 to TRBJ2-1, with TRBD2 as a possible D gene (6 bases). Germline V gene sequence: CDR1 SGHRS, CDR2 YFSETQ. CDR3 size: 13 residues. V was trimmed by 1 base and J by 10 bases, leaving 12 bases between them. CDR3 in DNA: TGCGCCAGCAGCTTGACCCCGGAGGGGGAGCAGTTCTTC. Amino acids: CASSLTPEGEQFF.

CDR3: CASSSGLAGGRSTDTQYF. CDR3 DNA sequence: TGCGCCAGCAGCTCGGGACTAGCGGGAGGGCGGTCCACAGATACGCAGTATTTT. The V gene is TRBV5-1, the J gene TRBJ2-3, with 16 bases lining up with TRBD2. The CDR3 contains 18 residues. Germline loops: CDR1 SGHRS, CDR2 YFSETQ. The J segment lost 2 bases and the V segment lost 3 bases, leaving 6 bases of the junction unmatched. Based on the CDR3 plus reference TRBV5-1 and TRBJ2-3, the full variable domain is KAGVTQTPRYLIKTRGQQVTLSCSPISGHRSVSWYQQTPGQGLQFLFEYFSETQRNKGNFPGRFSGRQFSNSRSEMNVSTLELGDSALYLCASSSGLAGGRSTDTQYFGPGTRLTVL.